The 29 T cell receptor beta chains presented below share a single source sample, sequenced in a study of CD8 T cells in ankylosing spondylitis (dated by TCRdb to between 2016 and 2019). The library was generated by 5' RACE. Sequencing relied on an Illumina HiSeq 2500. TCRdb passed the public sequencing reads through fastp at Q25 and MiXCR, retaining productive beta sequences. Each entry merges the rows of one CDR3 protein and shows their most common DNA and genes. The sample table records about 340,000 distinct CDR3 sequences; roughly 22% of these occur just once. The leading ten clones occupy less than 15% of the sample. Sequenced: blood, either unsorted or a sorted T cell fraction (not recorded which). All receptors come from a male donor with ankylosing spondylitis or in good health (not recorded which).

The chain has TRBV20-1 and TRBJ2-7; possibly TRBD1 or TRBD2 for D (5 bases each). V dropped 0 bases and J dropped 3 bases, with 18 bases sitting between them. CDR1 and CDR2 from the germline V gene are DFQATT and SNEGSKA (reference sequence). The CDR3 sequence is 16 residues long. CDR3 region: CSAREYRGPRYYEQYF. The CDR3 nucleotides are TGCAGTGCTAGAGAATATCGGGGACCCCGATACTACGAGCAGTACTTC.

This sequence joins TRBV11-2 and TRBJ2-7; no reliable D call. This CDR3 comprises 14 residues. V lost 1 base to trimming and J lost 4 bases, with 11 bases between them. Germline CDR1 is SGHAT and CDR2 is FQNNGV. The CDR3 region is CASSLVGWEYEQYF. The DNA of the CDR3 is TGTGCCAGCAGCTTAGTCGGGTGGGAATACGAGCAGTACTTC. The whole variable domain, filled in from reference TRBV11-2 and TRBJ2-7, reads EAGVAQSPRYKIIEKRQSVAFWCNPISGHATLYWYQQILGQGPKLLIQFQNNGVVDDSQLPKDRFSAERLKGVDSTLKIQPAKLEDSAVYLCASSLVGWEYEQYFGPGTRLTVT.

This chain links TRBV18 with TRBJ2-1; the D gene could be TRBD1 or TRBD2 (5 bases each). In germline, CDR1 is KGHSH, CDR2 LQKENI. The CDR3 has 15 residues. Trimming cost V 2 bases and J 7 bases, with 15 bases left between them. The CDR3 nucleotides are TGTGCCAGCTCACCAGGGGCGGGCCTCGGAAATGAGCAGTTCTTC. This translates into CASSPGAGLGNEQFF.

This clonotype was picked up a small number of times. The CDR3 region is CASRSLAGGPDTQYF. The CDR3 nucleotides read TGTGCCAGCAGATCACTAGCGGGGGGGCCAGATACGCAGTATTTT. The chain couples TRBV7-2 to TRBJ2-3; TRBD2 matches at 13 bases. CDR3 length: 15 amino acids. V was pared by 6 bases and J by 4 bases, with 4 bases of the junction left unmatched. CDR1 is SGHTA and CDR2 is FQGNSA in the germline V gene.

The J gene is TRBJ2-3, the V gene TRBV29-1, with unresolved D. The CDR3 length is 10 residues. V was clipped by 6 bases and J by 6 bases, with 7 bases between them. Per germline, CDR1 SQVTM and CDR2 ANQGSEA. In DNA, the CDR3 is TGCAGCGTAAACGAGGATACGCAGTATTTT. Translation: CSVNEDTQYF.

The J gene is TRBJ2-5, the V gene TRBV20-1; unclear D gene. Trimming took 5 bases from V and 5 from J, leaving 18 bases between them. Germline V gene data show CDR1 as DFQATT and CDR2 as SNEGSKA (reference sequence). The length of the CDR3 is 14 residues. The CDR3 spells CSAAFPRKSETQYF. CDR3 DNA sequence: TGCAGTGCTGCTTTTCCTAGGAAAAGTGAGACCCAGTACTTC.

This clonotype turned up a few times. The J gene is TRBJ2-3, the V gene TRBV7-9; 7 positions agree with TRBD1. CDR1 SEHNR and CDR2 FQNEAQ come from the germline V gene (reference sequence). Unmatched junction bases numbered 3, after V lost 2 bases and J lost 1 base. This CDR3 has 15 amino acids. CDR3 sequence: CASSLYQGGTDTQYF. The CDR3 DNA reads as TGTGCCAGCAGCTTATATCAGGGGGGCACAGATACGCAGTATTTT. The full variable domain, in which reference TRBV7-9 and TRBJ2-3 provide the parts outside the CDR3, is DTGVSQNPRHKITKRGQNVTFRCDPISEHNRLYWYRQTLGQGPEFLTYFQNEAQLEKSRLLSDRFSAERPKGSFSTLEIQRTEQGDSAMYLCASSLYQGGTDTQYFGPGTRLTVL.

This clonotype was counted a few times. The chain carries TRBV12-3 or TRBV12-4 and TRBJ2-3; D gene uncertain. V lost 3 bases to trimming and J lost 4 bases, with 11 bases between them. The CDR3 has 14 amino acids. The CDR3 is CASSLTAPADTQYF. Here the CDR3 DNA reads TGTGCCAGCAGTTTGACGGCGCCGGCAGATACGCAGTATTTT.

The chain links TRBV4-1 to TRBJ2-3; 7 bases map to TRBD1. Germline lookup yields CDR1 MGHRA and CDR2 YSYEKL. With V trimmed by 5 bases and J by 6 bases, 14 bases remained unmatched. This CDR3 region has 16 residues. For the CDR3, the DNA is TGCGCCAGCAGCTTACGCCCCGGGTCCAGGGGGGATACGCAGTATTTT. Encoded protein: CASSLRPGSRGDTQYF.

CDR3 in amino acids: CSVEAVTEAFF. The CDR3 DNA reads TGCAGCGTTGAAGCCGTCACTGAAGCTTTCTTT. V usage is TRBV29-1 and J usage is TRBJ1-1; no reliable D call. Trimming took 1 base from V and 4 from J, leaving 4 bases between them. The CDR3 is 11 residues long. Germline V lookup: CDR1 SQVTM, CDR2 ANQGSEA.

The chain uses TRBV29-1 and TRBJ2-3; 10 bases are a match to TRBD2. Germline CDR1 and CDR2: SQVTM and ANQGSEA. The J segment lost 2 bases and the V segment lost 0 bases, leaving 5 bases of the junction unmatched. The CDR3 spans 16 residues. CDR3 loop: CSVEDVLAGATDTQYF. The CDR3 DNA reads TGCAGCGTTGAAGATGTCCTAGCGGGGGCCACAGATACGCAGTATTTT.

This clonotype was detected only a few times. The chain uses TRBV28 and TRBJ1-1, with D possibly matching TRBD1 (5 bases). The V gene lost 2 bases and the J gene lost 8 bases, with 15 bases spanning the gap. CDR3 length equals 14 residues. CDR1 and CDR2 from the germline V gene are MDHEN and SYDVKM. CDR3 bases: TGTGCCAGCAGTTTAGATGGAGGGGTTGGGGAAGCTTTCTTT. Protein product: CASSLDGGVGEAFF.

The table lists this clonotype with a few counts. The rearrangement links TRBV5-1 to TRBJ1-4; possible D gene TRBD1, 6 bases. This CDR3 is 15 amino acids long. V lost 4 bases, J lost 5 bases, and 15 bases lay in between. Germline V gene data show CDR1 as SGHRS and CDR2 as YFSETQ. The CDR3 reads CASSHLTGSNEKLFF. The CDR3 bases are TGCGCCAGCAGCCACCTAACAGGGAGCAATGAAAAACTGTTTTTT.

This clonotype showed up just a few times. This sequence joins TRBV12-3 or TRBV12-4 and TRBJ2-2, with TRBD2 identical over 7 bases. The CDR3 extends over 19 amino acids. Trimming removed 4 bases from V and 0 bases from J; junction bases left unmatched: 14. CDR3 coding DNA: TGTGCCAGCAGTTCACCGCCGGGGAGGGAAGGGGCGAACACCGGGGAGCTGTTTTTT. Protein sequence: CASSSPPGREGANTGELFF.

This clonotype was observed a few times. J is TRBJ2-3 and V is TRBV3-1, with D perhaps TRBD1 (7 bases). Germline V gives CDR1 LGHDT, CDR2 YNNKEL (reference sequence). Deletions cut 7 bases from V and 6 bases from J, with 14 bases between. The CDR3 is made up of 13 amino acids. CDR3 in amino acids: CASTQGGLDTQYF. Written as DNA, the CDR3 is TGTGCCAGCACCCAGGGGGGACTGGATACGCAGTATTTT.

This rearrangement joins TRBV6-1 to TRBJ1-4; no reliable D call. V was pared by 5 bases and J by 7 bases, with 17 bases between. Germline CDR1 MNHNS, CDR2 SASEGT. The CDR3 has 15 residues. The CDR3 coding sequence is TGTGCCAGCAGTCGCCAACTGCAGCGAGGTGAAAAACTGTTTTTT. It specifies CASSRQLQRGEKLFF.

This chain joins TRBV29-1 and TRBJ2-6; D is possibly TRBD1 (6 bases). The CDR3 has 15 residues. The V gene's germline CDR1 is SQVTM and CDR2 ANQGSEA. V was shortened by 4 bases and J by 4 bases, with 14 bases between the two germline ends. The DNA for the CDR3 is TGCAGCGTTGTTCCAGGGGAAGGAGGGGCCAACGTCCTGACTTTC. This translates into CSVVPGEGGANVLTF.

The rearrangement links TRBV20-1 to TRBJ1-1; unclear D gene. CDR1 and CDR2 from the germline V gene are DFQATT and SNEGSKA (reference sequence). The V end lost 5 bases, the J end lost 0 bases, and 16 bases lay between the germline ends. The CDR3 totals 15 residues. The CDR3 bases are TGCAGTGCTGTGGACGGCTCCGAGGTGAACACTGAAGCTTTCTTT. Its translation is CSAVDGSEVNTEAFF.

This clonotype was counted many times. V is TRBV5-1 and J is TRBJ2-7; D is undetermined. V was shortened by 4 bases and J by 3 bases, with 11 bases between the two germline ends. From germline, CDR1 is SGHRS and CDR2 YFSETQ. The CDR3 spans 13 residues. The CDR3 here is CASSPEAGYEQYF. CDR3 DNA sequence: TGCGCCAGCAGCCCAGAGGCAGGCTACGAGCAGTACTTC.

Only a few counts were recorded for this clonotype. This chain joins TRBV18 and TRBJ2-3; tentative D call: TRBD2 (5 bases). The CDR3 extends over 14 amino acids. V was clipped by 8 bases and J by 4 bases, with 16 bases between them. CDR1 is KGHSH, CDR2 LQKENI, per germline. The CDR3 protein is CASRNWGVADTQYF. DNA of the CDR3: TGTGCCAGCCGCAACTGGGGAGTCGCAGATACGCAGTATTTT.

V usage is TRBV7-9 and J usage is TRBJ1-3; no clear D. The CDR3 consists of 14 residues. Germline CDR1 is SEHNR and CDR2 is FQNEAQ (reference sequence). The germline V and J ends were trimmed by 3 bases and 0 bases, with 6 bases remaining between them. This CDR3 is CASSFFGSGNTIYF. The CDR3 DNA reads TGTGCCAGCAGCTTCTTCGGCTCTGGAAACACCATATATTTT.

This clonotype was detected many times. The J gene is TRBJ2-1, the V gene TRBV24-1, with TRBD2 matching over 7 bases. Germline CDR1 KGHDR, CDR2 SFDVKD. V lost 4 bases, J lost 0 bases, and 8 bases stayed unmatched. The CDR3 is 17 residues long. The CDR3, as DNA: TGTGCCACCAGTGACAACGGACTAGGGAGCTCCTACAATGAGCAGTTCTTC. Translated, it gives CATSDNGLGSSYNEQFF.

This clonotype was seen a handful of times. The chain is built from TRBV10-2 and TRBJ2-5; no definite D call. Germline lookup yields CDR1 WSHSY and CDR2 SAAADI. This CDR3 comprises 13 residues. V gave up 3 bases and J gave up 3 bases, with 8 bases separating them. The CDR3 DNA is TGCGCCAGCAGTGACGGCTACGAAGAGACCCAGTACTTC. This translates into CASSDGYEETQYF.

This clonotype was counted between two and nine times. The V call is TRBV4-1, the J call TRBJ1-4; D unresolved. The CDR3 totals 14 residues. Per germline, CDR1 MGHRA and CDR2 YSYEKL. V was pared by 4 bases and J by 5 bases, with 11 bases between. The CDR3 bases are TGCGCCAGCAGCCTAAGAGAAGTCAATGAAAAACTGTTTTTT. Residues: CASSLREVNEKLFF.

This clonotype appeared many times. This chain links TRBV24-1 with TRBJ1-4; 10 bases align to TRBD1. The CDR3 loop spans 16 amino acids. V lost 5 bases, J lost 3 bases, and 5 bases stayed unmatched. Germline V CDR1 and CDR2: KGHDR, SFDVKD. The CDR3 protein is CATSADRGLPNEKLFF. The CDR3 coding sequence is TGTGCCACCAGTGCCGACAGGGGGCTACCTAATGAAAAACTGTTTTTT.

In its sample, this clonotype was seen a few times. The chain is built from TRBV27 and TRBJ2-7, with D possibly being TRBD1 or TRBD2 (5 bases each). Trimming removed 0 bases from V and 0 bases from J, with 6 bases in between. Germline CDR1 MNHEY, CDR2 SMNVEV (reference sequence). The CDR3 length is 14 residues. The CDR3 DNA sequence: TGTGCCAGCAGTTTATCAGGGACCTCCTACGAGCAGTACTTC. This codes for CASSLSGTSYEQYF.

V is TRBV5-6 and J is TRBJ2-7; D is undetermined. Germline V gene data show CDR1 as SGHDT and CDR2 as YYEEEE. The V end lost 4 bases, the J end lost 6 bases, and 20 bases lay between the germline ends. This CDR3 comprises 15 residues. The CDR3 DNA sequence: TGTGCCAGCAGCCCCCGCGACACTGAACTCTCCGAGCAGTACTTC. Translation: CASSPRDTELSEQYF. The full variable domain, in which reference TRBV5-6 and TRBJ2-7 provide the parts outside the CDR3, is DAGVTQSPTHLIKTRGQQVTLRCSPKSGHDTVSWYQQALGQGPQFIFQYYEEEERQRGNFPDRFSGHQFPNYSSELNVNALLLGDSALYLCASSPRDTELSEQYFGPGTRLTVT.

The V and J genes are TRBV7-3 and TRBJ2-5, with D tentatively TRBD1 (6 bases). Germline CDR1 reads SGHTA; CDR2 reads FQGTGA. This CDR3 contains 14 residues. The V and J ends lost 0 bases and 5 bases respectively, with 10 bases between them. CDR3 DNA: TGTGCCAGCAGCTTAACCGGGGACACGGAGACCCAGTACTTC. Translated, it gives CASSLTGDTETQYF. The full variable domain, in which reference TRBV7-3 and TRBJ2-5 provide the parts outside the CDR3, is GAGVSQTPSNKVTEKGKYVELRCDPISGHTALYWYRQSLGQGPEFLIYFQGTGAADDSGLPNDRFFAVRPEGSVSTLKIQRTERGDSAVYLCASSLTGDTETQYFGPGTRLLVL.

This clonotype was seen more than once but under ten times. The chain uses TRBV29-1 and TRBJ2-5, with 7 bases lining up with TRBD2. This CDR3 contains 14 residues. V shed 2 bases and J 4 bases; nucleotides not matched to a gene: 7. The germline V gene has CDR1 SQVTM and CDR2 ANQGSEA. The CDR3 coding sequence is TGCAGCGTTGAAAATGGACTAGAATCAGAGACCCAGTACTTC. This gives the protein CSVENGLESETQYF.